This T cell receptor beta chain was retrieved from a study of blood T cell repertoires in COVID-19. The overall study: The study drew acute and convalescent COVID-19 samples from the United States, Italy and Spain. T cells, B-cell-depleted T cells, or PBMCs provided the cDNA or gDNA that served as material.

In the source study's methods: Amplification of reference gene primers was used by the study to estimate nucleated cell counts. Using immunoSEQ multiplex PCR, the repertoire was profiled, and TCRdb retains in-frame clones only, with some absent. That table gives V, J and clone size, and the DNA gave D and trimming. The table lists hundreds of thousands of clones, about nine tenths of them singletons. Germline-derived CDR1 and CDR2 are SGDLS and YYNGEE. The CDR3 has 14 residues. Trimming took 0 bases from V and 1 from J, leaving 7 bases between them. This receptor was identified in a man in his fifties or sixties who had recovered from COVID-19. The chain is built from TRBV9 and TRBJ1-2; D uncertain. The sample taken for sequencing was peripheral blood. The CDR3 loop reads CASSVDGVNYGYTF. The CDR3 nucleotides are TGTGCCAGCAGCGTAGACGGAGTTAACTATGGCTACACCTTC.